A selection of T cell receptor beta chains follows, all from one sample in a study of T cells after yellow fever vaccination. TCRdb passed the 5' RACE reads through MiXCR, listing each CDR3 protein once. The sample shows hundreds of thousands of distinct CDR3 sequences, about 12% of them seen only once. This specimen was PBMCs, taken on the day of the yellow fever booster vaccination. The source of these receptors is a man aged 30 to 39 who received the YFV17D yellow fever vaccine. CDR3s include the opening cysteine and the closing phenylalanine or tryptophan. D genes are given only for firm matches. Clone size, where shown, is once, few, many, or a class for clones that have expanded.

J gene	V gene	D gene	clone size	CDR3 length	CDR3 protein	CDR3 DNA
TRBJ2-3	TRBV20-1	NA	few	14	CSAAFMGGTDTQYF	TGCAGTGCTGCCTTTATGGGGGGCACAGATACGCAGTATTTT
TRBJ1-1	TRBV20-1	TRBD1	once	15	CSAIWDRARDTEAFF	TGCAGTGCTATATGGGACAGGGCACGGGACACTGAAGCTTTCTTT
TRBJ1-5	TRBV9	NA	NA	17	CASRASQGMGATHPQHF	TGTGCCAGCAGAGCCTCGCAAGGGATGGGGGCAACTCATCCCCAGCATTTT
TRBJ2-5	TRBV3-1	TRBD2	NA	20	CASSRSLGIAGGLRQETQYF	TGTGCCAGCAGCCGAAGTCTTGGAATAGCGGGAGGCCTCAGACAAGAGACCCAGTACTTC
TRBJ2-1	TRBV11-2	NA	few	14	CASSLSGLHNEQFF	TGTGCCAGCAGCTTGTCTGGGCTGCACAATGAGCAGTTCTTC
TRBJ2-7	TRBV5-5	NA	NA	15	CASSFTREDIHEQYF	TGTGCCAGCAGCTTTACGAGGGAAGATATCCACGAGCAGTACTTC
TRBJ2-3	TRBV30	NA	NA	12	CAWSQRTDTQYF	TGTGCCTGGAGCCAGCGCACAGATACGCAGTATTTT
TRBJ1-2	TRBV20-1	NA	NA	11	CSPIELDGYTF	TGCAGTCCCATCGAGCTAGATGGCTACACCTTC
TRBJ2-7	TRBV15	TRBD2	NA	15	CATSRPSGVSYEQYF	TGTGCCACCAGCAGGCCTAGCGGGGTCTCCTACGAGCAGTACTTC
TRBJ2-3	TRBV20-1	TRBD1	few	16	CSAPEGGTGRADTQYF	TGCAGTGCTCCCGAGGGGGGGACAGGGAGGGCAGATACGCAGTATTTT
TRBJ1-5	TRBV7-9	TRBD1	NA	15	CASSRTGLDNQPQHF	TGTGCCAGCAGCCGGACAGGGTTAGACAATCAGCCCCAGCATTTT
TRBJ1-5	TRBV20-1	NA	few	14	CSARNGREDQPQHF	TGCAGTGCTAGAAACGGCAGGGAGGATCAGCCCCAGCATTTT
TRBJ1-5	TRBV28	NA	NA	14	CASRTLNSNQPQHF	TGTGCCAGCCGGACCTTGAATAGCAATCAGCCCCAGCATTTT
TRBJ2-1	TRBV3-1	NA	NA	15	CASSQVTGSGNEQFF	TGTGCCAGCAGCCAAGTAACCGGGAGCGGTAATGAGCAGTTCTTC
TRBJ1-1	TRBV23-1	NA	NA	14	CASSRRDTNTEAFF	TGCGCCAGCAGTCGGAGAGACACAAACACTGAAGCTTTCTTT
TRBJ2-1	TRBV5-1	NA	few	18	CASSLPGGRQGGYNEQFF	TGCGCCAGCAGCCTACCCGGGGGACGACAGGGAGGTTACAATGAGCAGTTCTTC
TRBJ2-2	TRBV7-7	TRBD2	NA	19	CASSPGVSSGSWYTGELFF	TGTGCTAGCAGCCCAGGGGTGTCTAGCGGGAGTTGGTATACCGGGGAGCTGTTTTTT